The entry that follows covers one T cell receptor beta chain sequence. These data are taken from a study of control samples from healthy donors and cancer patients. Trimming cost V 5 bases and J 10 bases, with 12 bases left between them. This CDR3 comprises 12 residues. Per the germline V gene, CDR1 is WSHSY and CDR2 is SAAADI. Using immunoSEQ multiplex PCR, the repertoire was profiled, and TCRdb retains in-frame clones only, with some absent. The data show 65,000 to 95,000 clones, 80% to 90% seen once. The TCR sequence derives from a man aged 50 or older in good health. Sequenced sample: blood. The chain carries TRBV10-2 and TRBJ2-1, with D uncertain. CDR3 sequence: CASSFEVREQFF. The CDR3 DNA reads TGCGCCAGCAGTTTCGAGGTCAGAGAGCAGTTCTTC.